This T cell receptor beta chain comes out of a study of T-cell reconstitution after alpha-beta-depleted transplantation in children. Ten or more counts support this clonotype. Its target is unknown. Using unique molecular identifiers, the investigators prepared the TCRbeta library. TCRdb analysed the PCR reads with MiXCR anew, one entry per CDR3 protein. Here the sample spans under 850,000 distinct CDR3 sequences, around 13% being singletons. Findings and limits, study-wide: There were reportedly several hundred expanded graft clones from which alpha-beta T cells came about two months after transplant. A year post-transplant, T-cell counts and diversity derived mostly from newly produced T cells.

Here the sequenced sample was PBMCs, taken before TCRalphabeta/CD19-depleted stem cell transplant. The receptor comes from a girl aged 2 to 10 with congenital amegakaryocytic thrombocytopenia, due to receive a stem cell transplant.

CDR3 sequence: CSARTDTDTQYF. CDR3 coding DNA: TGCAGTGCTCGAACAGACACAGATACGCAGTATTTT. The rearrangement links TRBV20-1 to TRBJ2-3; D unresolved. The V end lost 5 bases, the J end lost 2 bases, and 8 bases lay between the germline ends. The CDR3 spans 12 residues. Germline values: CDR1 DFQATT, CDR2 SNEGSKA (reference sequence).